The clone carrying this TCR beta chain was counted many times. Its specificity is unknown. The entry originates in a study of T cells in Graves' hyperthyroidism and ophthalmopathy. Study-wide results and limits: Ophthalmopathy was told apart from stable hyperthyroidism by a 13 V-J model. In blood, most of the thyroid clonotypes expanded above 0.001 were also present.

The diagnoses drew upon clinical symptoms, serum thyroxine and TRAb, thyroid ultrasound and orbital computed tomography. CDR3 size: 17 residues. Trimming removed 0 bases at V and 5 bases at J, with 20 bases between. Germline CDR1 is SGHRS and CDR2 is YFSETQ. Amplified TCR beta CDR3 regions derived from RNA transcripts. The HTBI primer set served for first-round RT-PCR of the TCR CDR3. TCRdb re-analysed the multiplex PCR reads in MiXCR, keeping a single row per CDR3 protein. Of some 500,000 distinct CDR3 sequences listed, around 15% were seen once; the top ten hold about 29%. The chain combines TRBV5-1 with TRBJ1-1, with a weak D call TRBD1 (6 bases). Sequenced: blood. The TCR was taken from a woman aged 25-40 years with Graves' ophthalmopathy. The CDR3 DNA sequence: TGCGCCAGCAGCTTGGAGCCGGGGGGGGCCGGTAGGACTGAAGCTTTCTTT. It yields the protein CASSLEPGGAGRTEAFF.